These 17 T cell receptor beta chains were sequenced from one sample in a study of regulatory T cells in long-lasting Graves disease. With iRepertoire HTBI primers and Arm-PCR of CDR3 regions, TCR beta libraries were built. MiXCR, run by TCRdb on the multiplex PCR reads, gives a single entry per CDR3 protein. Among more than 300,000 distinct CDR3 sequences listed, 15% to 20% were seen once. Time point reported: newly diagnosed GD, antithyroid drugs for less than 3 months. The TCR library used RNA extracted from PBMCs. This same sample was also taken into another study, of T cells in Graves' hyperthyroidism and ophthalmopathy.

The source was peripheral blood mononuclear cells (PBMCs), collected at new diagnosis, from a patient treated with antithyroid drugs. The receptors come from a woman younger than 30 with Graves disease.

This clonotype was detected many times. The chain recombines TRBV18 with TRBJ2-3; 8 bases align to TRBD2. The germline V gene encodes CDR1 KGHSH and CDR2 LQKENI. V lost 1 base to trimming and J lost 2 bases; unmatched junction nucleotides: 5. CDR3 length: 16 amino acids. The chain's CDR3 is CASSPLREGSTDTQYF. In nucleotides, the CDR3 is TGTGCCAGCTCACCACTTCGGGAGGGGTCCACAGATACGCAGTATTTT.

The chain recombines TRBV7-9 with TRBJ1-1, with TRBD1 matching 9 bases. The CDR3 runs 16 residues. The germline V gene encodes CDR1 SEHNR and CDR2 FQNEAQ (reference sequence). Germline trimming cut 5 bases from V and 3 bases from J; bases unmatched to any gene: 10. The chain's CDR3 is CASSLNYDRGDTEAFF. The CDR3 DNA sequence: TGTGCCAGCAGCCTAAACTACGACAGGGGGGACACTGAAGCTTTCTTT.

This clonotype turned up a few times. The chain employs TRBV4-1 and TRBJ2-7; a possible D gene is TRBD2 (6 bases). This CDR3 has 17 residues. V dropped 3 bases and J dropped 3 bases, with 21 bases sitting between them. In germline, CDR1 is MGHRA, CDR2 YSYEKL. The CDR3 nucleotides are TGCGCCAGCAGCCAGGAGGGTCCGGGAATAGTGATCTACGAGCAGTACTTC. This sequence encodes CASSQEGPGIVIYEQYF.

This clonotype was observed at least ten times. The CDR3 DNA reads TGCAGTGCTCGTGACGGATTTGGGACCCAGTACTTC. It is translated as CSARDGFGTQYF. The V gene is TRBV20-1, the J gene TRBJ2-5, with D uncertain. This CDR3 is built from 12 residues. Trimming stripped 5 bases from V and 7 bases from J, with 14 bases between. Per germline, CDR1 DFQATT and CDR2 SNEGSKA (reference sequence).

CDR3: CSAQNTEAFF. The CDR3 DNA reads TGCAGCGCCCAGAACACTGAAGCTTTCTTT. V and J are TRBV29-1 and TRBJ1-1; unclear D gene. This CDR3 contains 10 residues. V was pared by 7 bases and J by 1 base, with 4 bases between. Germline-derived CDR1 and CDR2 are SQVTM and ANQGSEA.

The chain recombines TRBV9 with TRBJ2-3; a weak D match, TRBD2 (6 bases). The germline gives CDR1 SGDLS, CDR2 YYNGEE. V lost 6 bases to trimming and J lost 4 bases, with 24 bases between them. This CDR3 is built from 17 residues. The CDR3 spells CASTSPRTNEESDTQYF. CDR3 DNA sequence: TGTGCCAGCACCTCCCCCAGGACTAACGAAGAGTCAGATACGCAGTATTTT.

The rearrangement uses TRBV15 and TRBJ2-2; D is ambiguous. The CDR3 runs 17 residues. The germline CDR1 and CDR2 sequences are LNHNV and YYDKDF (reference sequence). The V gene lost 5 bases and the J gene lost 4 bases, with 20 bases spanning the gap. CDR3 amino acids: CATSSTEWAASTGELFF. The CDR3 DNA follows: TGTGCCACCAGCTCCACCGAATGGGCGGCGAGCACCGGGGAGCTGTTTTTT.

This clonotype was seen at least ten times. J is TRBJ2-4 and V is TRBV30; 8 bases match TRBD2. The CDR3 extends over 14 amino acids. The germline V gene has CDR1 GTSNPN and CDR2 SVGIG (reference sequence). The J segment lost 5 bases and the V segment lost 0 bases, leaving 3 bases of the junction unmatched. DNA of the CDR3: TGTGCCTGGAGTGTCGGGGGGGCCCAAAACATTCAGTACTTC. Protein: CAWSVGGAQNIQYF.

This clonotype was counted many times. V gene TRBV6-1 combines with J gene TRBJ1-1; TRBD1 agrees at 8 bases. This CDR3 is built from 14 residues. The V and J ends lost 10 bases and 2 bases, in that order; junction bases with no gene match: 9. The germline V gene has CDR1 MNHNS and CDR2 SASEGT. The CDR3 DNA reads TGTGCCACCAGGGACAGGCGCCGTAACACTGAAGCTTTCTTT. Translation gives CATRDRRRNTEAFF.

This clonotype was recorded many times. This chain uses TRBV20-1 with TRBJ2-1; TRBD2 agrees at 7 bases. Germline CDR1 is DFQATT and CDR2 is SNEGSKA (reference sequence). This CDR3 has 14 residues. The V gene end was trimmed by 3 bases and the J gene end by 5 bases; junction bases not matched to a gene: 7. The CDR3 bases are TGCAGTGCTAGTAAGGGAGGGCCCGACAATGAGCAGTTCTTC. Its translation is CSASKGGPDNEQFF.

The rearrangement uses TRBV19 and TRBJ1-5, with 9 bases that match TRBD1. CDR1 is LNHDA, CDR2 SQIVND, per germline (reference sequence). V dropped 6 bases and J dropped 6; count of bases not matched to a gene: 9. This CDR3 contains 15 residues. CDR3: CASRKRDRVGQPQHF. As DNA, the CDR3 is TGTGCCAGTAGGAAGAGGGACAGGGTGGGTCAGCCCCAGCATTTT. The full variable domain, rest sourced from reference TRBV19 and TRBJ1-5, is DGGITQSPKYLFRKEGQNVTLSCEQNLNHDAMYWYRQDPGQGLRLIYYSQIVNDFQKGDIAEGYSVSREKKESFPLTVTSAQKNPTAFYLCASRKRDRVGQPQHFGDGTRLSIL.

This clonotype has only a few counts. This chain links TRBV3-1 with TRBJ2-1, with D possibly TRBD2 on 5 matching bases. The CDR3 is 15 amino acids. Trimming cost V 4 bases and J 0 bases, with 10 bases left between them. Germline lookup yields CDR1 LGHDT and CDR2 YNNKEL (reference sequence). The DNA for the CDR3 is TGTGCCAGCAGCCCCCCCGCGGGCTCCTACAATGAGCAGTTCTTC. It specifies CASSPPAGSYNEQFF.

This clonotype has a count of ten or more. The chain combines TRBV28 with TRBJ2-5; the D gene is possibly TRBD2 (6 bases). This CDR3 is 14 amino acids long. Germline CDR1 and CDR2: MDHEN and SYDVKM. With 2 bases removed from V and 4 bases from J, the gap between germline ends came to 11 bases. The CDR3 nucleotides are TGTGCCAGCAGTTTAGGAGGGCGTGGAGAGACCCAGTACTTC. Translated: CASSLGGRGETQYF.

V is TRBV20-1 and J is TRBJ2-1; 7 bases are a match to TRBD2. CDR3 length equals 14 residues. Germline V CDR1 and CDR2: DFQATT, SNEGSKA (reference sequence). V lost 6 bases to trimming and J lost 4 bases; unmatched junction nucleotides: 9. The CDR3, as DNA: TGCAGTGCCAGCCATTCTAGCGGATACAATGAGCAGTTCTTC. Its translation is CSASHSSGYNEQFF.

This clonotype rates as medium-sized. CDR3 amino acids: CASSLESGVSTDTQYF. The CDR3 DNA reads as TGCGCCAGCAGCTTGGAAAGCGGAGTTAGCACAGATACGCAGTATTTT. The chain is built from TRBV5-1 and TRBJ2-3, with D possibly TRBD2 on 5 matching bases. Germline CDR1 SGHRS, CDR2 YFSETQ. The V and J ends lost 0 bases and 0 bases respectively, with 11 bases between them. This CDR3 contains 16 residues.

This sequence joins TRBV29-1 and TRBJ2-7; the D gene could be TRBD1 or TRBD2 (5 bases each). The CDR3 runs 14 residues. Germline assignment: CDR1 SQVTM and CDR2 ANQGSEA. The V gene lost 3 bases and the J gene lost 2 bases, with 14 bases spanning the gap. The CDR3 bases are TGCAGCGTTGAGACCCGGGACGTCGCCTACGAGCAGTACTTC. This sequence encodes CSVETRDVAYEQYF.

J is TRBJ1-5 and V is TRBV10-1; 7 bases align to TRBD1. V lost 10 bases to trimming and J lost 4 bases; unmatched junction nucleotides: 7. CDR1 and CDR2 from the germline V gene are WNHNN and SYGVQD (reference sequence). The CDR3 sequence is 13 residues long. This CDR3 reads CATSTGLNQPQHF. The CDR3 nucleotides are TGCGCCACTTCGACAGGGCTAAATCAGCCCCAGCATTTT.